This TCR beta chain was found in a study of T cell repertoires in ileal Crohn's disease. Whole-study context: Approximately 35% were active smokers at surgery; median disease duration was roughly 8 years.

Profiled with immunoSEQ multiplex PCR; TCRdb holds only in-frame clones, not every one. The sample has tens of thousands of clones; about 81% are singletons. Details on this clone: Its antigen remains unidentified.

Study-wide results and limits: Compared with CD4 T cells, sorted CD8 cells carried more expanded clones.

The CDR3 sequence is 14 residues long. Germline values: CDR1 WSHSY, CDR2 SAAADI. V was trimmed by 3 bases and J by 1 base, leaving 9 bases between them. The genes are TRBV10-2 and TRBJ1-1, with D possibly matching TRBD1 (6 bases). This TCR derives from an adult with Crohn's disease. Sequencing was performed on ileal tissue. CDR3 residues: CASSDATGNTEAFF. The CDR3 region has the DNA TGCGCCAGCAGTGACGCGACAGGGAACACTGAAGCTTTCTTT.